This T cell receptor beta chain was found in a study of vaccination and CD4 T cells after COVID-19. This clonotype has more than one count but fewer than ten. Its specificity is not known. Scientists ran DNA taken from cultured CD4+ T cells through the Oncomine TCR Beta short-read assay for sequencing. Each CDR3 protein gets one entry after TCRdb re-called the PCR reads with MiXCR. The sample yields 9,000 to 15,000 distinct CDR3 sequences, about 32% seen once. The CDR3 runs to 14 residues. V gave up 5 bases and J gave up 1 base; unmatched junction bases: 3. In germline, CDR1 is SEHNR, CDR2 FQNEAQ (reference sequence). Treatment given: approximately nine-day PBMC culture with coronavirus spike peptide pools or control peptides (ViraFEST assay).

Source: CD4+ T cells from blood, cultured in vitro, taken before SARS-CoV-2 vaccination. This chain uses TRBV7-9 with TRBJ2-5, with 8 bases that match TRBD2. The clonotype comes from a human donor who received a COVID-19 vaccine. CDR3 sequence: CASSRGGAQETQYF. The CDR3 coding sequence is TGTGCCAGCAGCCGGGGGGGCGCCCAAGAGACCCAGTACTTC.